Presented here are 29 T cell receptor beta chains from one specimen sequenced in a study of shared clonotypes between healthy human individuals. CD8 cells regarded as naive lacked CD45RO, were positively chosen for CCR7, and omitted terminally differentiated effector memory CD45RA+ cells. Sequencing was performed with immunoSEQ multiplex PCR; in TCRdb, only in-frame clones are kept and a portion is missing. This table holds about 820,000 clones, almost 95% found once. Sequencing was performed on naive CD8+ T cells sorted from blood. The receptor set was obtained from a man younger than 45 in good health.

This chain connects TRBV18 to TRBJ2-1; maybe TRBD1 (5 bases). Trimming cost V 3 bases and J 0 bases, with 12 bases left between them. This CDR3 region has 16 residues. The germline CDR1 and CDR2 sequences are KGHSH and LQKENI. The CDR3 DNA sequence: TGTGCCAGCTCACCCGACAGTTCGGGCTCCTACAATGAGCAGTTCTTC. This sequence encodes CASSPDSSGSYNEQFF.

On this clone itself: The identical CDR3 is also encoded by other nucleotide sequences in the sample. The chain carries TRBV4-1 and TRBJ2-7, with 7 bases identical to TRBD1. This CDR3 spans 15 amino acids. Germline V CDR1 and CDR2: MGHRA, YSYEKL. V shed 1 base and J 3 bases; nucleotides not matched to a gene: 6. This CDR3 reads CASSQGQGIGYEQYF. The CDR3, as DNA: TGCGCCAGCAGCCAAGGACAGGGCATCGGCTACGAGCAGTACTTC.

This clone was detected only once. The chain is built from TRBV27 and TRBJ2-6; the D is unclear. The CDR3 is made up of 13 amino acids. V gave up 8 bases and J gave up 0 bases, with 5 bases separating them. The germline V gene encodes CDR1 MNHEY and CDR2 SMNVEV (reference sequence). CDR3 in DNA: TGTGCCAGCGGCCTCTCTGGGGCCAACGTCCTGACTTTC. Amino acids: CASGLSGANVLTF.

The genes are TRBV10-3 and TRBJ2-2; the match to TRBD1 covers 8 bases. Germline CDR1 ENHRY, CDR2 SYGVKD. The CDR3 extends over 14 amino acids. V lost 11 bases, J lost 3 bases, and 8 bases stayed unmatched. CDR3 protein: CAAAGTGYTGELFF. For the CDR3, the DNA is TGTGCCGCCGCCGGGACAGGCTACACCGGGGAGCTGTTTTTT.

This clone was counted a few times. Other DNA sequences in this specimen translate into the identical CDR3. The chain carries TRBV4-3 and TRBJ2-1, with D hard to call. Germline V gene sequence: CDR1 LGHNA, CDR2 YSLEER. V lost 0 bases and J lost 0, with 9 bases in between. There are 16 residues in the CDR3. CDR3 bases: TGCGCCAGCAGCCAAGATCGGGCGAGCTCCTACAATGAGCAGTTCTTC. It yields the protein CASSQDRASSYNEQFF.

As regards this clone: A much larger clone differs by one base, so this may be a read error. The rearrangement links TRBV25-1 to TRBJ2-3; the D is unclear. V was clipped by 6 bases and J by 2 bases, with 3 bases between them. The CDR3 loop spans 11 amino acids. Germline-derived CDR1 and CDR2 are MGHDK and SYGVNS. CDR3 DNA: TGTGCCAGCAGCTTCACAGATACGCAGTATTTT. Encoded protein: CASSFTDTQYF.

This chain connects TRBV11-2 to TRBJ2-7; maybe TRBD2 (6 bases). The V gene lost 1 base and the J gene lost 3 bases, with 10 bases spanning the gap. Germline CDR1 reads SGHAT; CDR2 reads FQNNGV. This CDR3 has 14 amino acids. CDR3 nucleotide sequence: TGTGCCAGCAGCTTAGGCGGGGTTGGCTACGAGCAGTACTTC. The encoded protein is CASSLGGVGYEQYF. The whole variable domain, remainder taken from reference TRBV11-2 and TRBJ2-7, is EAGVAQSPRYKIIEKRQSVAFWCNPISGHATLYWYQQILGQGPKLLIQFQNNGVVDDSQLPKDRFSAERLKGVDSTLKIQPAKLEDSAVYLCASSLGGVGYEQYFGPGTRLTVT.

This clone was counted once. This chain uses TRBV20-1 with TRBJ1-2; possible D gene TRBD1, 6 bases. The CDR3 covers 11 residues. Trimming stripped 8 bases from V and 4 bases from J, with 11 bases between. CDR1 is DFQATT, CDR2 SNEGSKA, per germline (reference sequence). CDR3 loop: CSTTGAYGYTF. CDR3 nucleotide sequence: TGCAGTACGACAGGTGCCTATGGCTACACCTTC.

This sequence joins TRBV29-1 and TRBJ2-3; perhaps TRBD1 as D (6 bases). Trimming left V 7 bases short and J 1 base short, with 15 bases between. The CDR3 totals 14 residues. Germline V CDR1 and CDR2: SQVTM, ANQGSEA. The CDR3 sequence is CSAGRDTRTDTQYF. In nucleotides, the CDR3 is TGCAGCGCCGGTCGGGACACCCGCACAGATACGCAGTATTTT.

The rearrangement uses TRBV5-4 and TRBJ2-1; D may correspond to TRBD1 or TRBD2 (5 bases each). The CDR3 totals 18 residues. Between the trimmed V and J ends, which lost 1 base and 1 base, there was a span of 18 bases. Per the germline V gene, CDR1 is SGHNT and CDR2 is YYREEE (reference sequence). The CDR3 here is CASSLNPSPGGSYNEQFF. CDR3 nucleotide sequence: TGTGCCAGCAGCTTGAATCCGTCACCTGGGGGATCCTACAATGAGCAGTTCTTC.

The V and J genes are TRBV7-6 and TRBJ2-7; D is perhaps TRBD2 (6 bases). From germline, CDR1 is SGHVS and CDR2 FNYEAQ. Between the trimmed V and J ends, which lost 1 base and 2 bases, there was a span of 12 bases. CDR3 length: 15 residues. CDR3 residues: CASSLVYTGAYEQYF. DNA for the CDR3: TGTGCCAGCAGCTTAGTGTACACGGGGGCCTACGAGCAGTACTTC.

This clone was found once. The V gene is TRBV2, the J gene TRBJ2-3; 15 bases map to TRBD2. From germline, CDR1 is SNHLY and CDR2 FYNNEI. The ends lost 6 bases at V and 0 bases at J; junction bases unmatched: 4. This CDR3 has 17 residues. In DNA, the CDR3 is TGTGCCAGCAGCGGCGGACTAGCGGGAGGGAGCACAGATACGCAGTATTTT. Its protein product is CASSGGLAGGSTDTQYF.

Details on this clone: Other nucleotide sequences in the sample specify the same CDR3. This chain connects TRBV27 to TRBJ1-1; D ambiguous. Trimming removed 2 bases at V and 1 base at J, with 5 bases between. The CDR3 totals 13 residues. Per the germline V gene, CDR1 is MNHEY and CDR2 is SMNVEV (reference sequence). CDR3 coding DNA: TGTGCCAGCAGTTTAGGAAGGAACACTGAAGCTTTCTTT. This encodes CASSLGRNTEAFF.

In nucleotides, the CDR3 is TGTGCCAGCAGCGCCTCAGGAAAAAGCACCTACGAGCAGTACTTC. Amino acid sequence: CASSASGKSTYEQYF. The V and J genes are TRBV7-6 and TRBJ2-7; no firm D call. The CDR3 spans 15 residues. The germline V gene encodes CDR1 SGHVS and CDR2 FNYEAQ. V was shortened by 5 bases and J by 2 bases, with 16 bases between the two germline ends.

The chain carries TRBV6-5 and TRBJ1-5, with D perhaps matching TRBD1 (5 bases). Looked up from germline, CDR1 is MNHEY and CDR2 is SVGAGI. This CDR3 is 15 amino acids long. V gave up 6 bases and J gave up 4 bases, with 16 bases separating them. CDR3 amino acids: CASSNWDGKNQPQHF. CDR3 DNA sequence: TGTGCCAGCAGCAACTGGGACGGAAAAAATCAGCCCCAGCATTTT.

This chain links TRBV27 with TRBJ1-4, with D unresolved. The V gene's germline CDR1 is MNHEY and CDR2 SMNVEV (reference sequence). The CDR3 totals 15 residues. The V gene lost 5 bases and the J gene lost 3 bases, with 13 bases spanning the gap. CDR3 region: CASSPMALANEKLFF. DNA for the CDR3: TGTGCCAGCAGTCCAATGGCACTTGCTAATGAAAAACTGTTTTTT. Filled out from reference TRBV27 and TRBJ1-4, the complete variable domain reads EAQVTQNPRYLITVTGKKLTVTCSQNMNHEYMSWYRQDPGLGLRQIYYSMNVEVTDKGDVPEGYKVSRKEKRNFPLILESPSPNQTSLYFCASSPMALANEKLFFGSGTQLSVL.

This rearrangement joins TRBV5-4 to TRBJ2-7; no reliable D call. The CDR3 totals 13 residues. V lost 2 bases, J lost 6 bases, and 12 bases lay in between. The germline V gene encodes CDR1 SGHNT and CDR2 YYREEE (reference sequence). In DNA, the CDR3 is TGTGCCAGCAGCTTTGGGTTATCCCCCGAGCAGTACTTC. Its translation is CASSFGLSPEQYF. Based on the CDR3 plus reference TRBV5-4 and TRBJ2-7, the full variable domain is ETGVTQSPTHLIKTRGQQVTLRCSSQSGHNTVSWYQQALGQGPQFIFQYYREEENGRGNFPPRFSGLQFPNYSSELNVNALELDDSALYLCASSFGLSPEQYFGPGTRLTVT.

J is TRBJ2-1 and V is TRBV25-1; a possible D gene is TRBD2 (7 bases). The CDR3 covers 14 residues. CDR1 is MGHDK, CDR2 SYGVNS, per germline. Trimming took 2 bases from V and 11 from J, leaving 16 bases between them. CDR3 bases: TGTGCCAGCAGTGAAGCCCTGGGGGGGCCTAAGCAGTTCTTC. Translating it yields CASSEALGGPKQFF.

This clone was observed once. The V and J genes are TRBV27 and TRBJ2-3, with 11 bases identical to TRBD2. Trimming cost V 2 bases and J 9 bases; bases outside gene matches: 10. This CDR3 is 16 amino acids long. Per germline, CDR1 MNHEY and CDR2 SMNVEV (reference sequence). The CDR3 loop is CASSLGTSGSWGTQYF. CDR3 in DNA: TGTGCCAGCAGTTTAGGGACTAGCGGTTCATGGGGGACGCAGTATTTT.

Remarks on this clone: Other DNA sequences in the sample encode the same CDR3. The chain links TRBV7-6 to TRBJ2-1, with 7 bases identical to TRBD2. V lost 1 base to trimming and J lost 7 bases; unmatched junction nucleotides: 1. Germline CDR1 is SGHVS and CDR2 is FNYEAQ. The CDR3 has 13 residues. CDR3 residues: CASSLGGGNEQFF. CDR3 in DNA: TGTGCCAGCAGCTTAGGGGGGGGTAATGAGCAGTTCTTC.

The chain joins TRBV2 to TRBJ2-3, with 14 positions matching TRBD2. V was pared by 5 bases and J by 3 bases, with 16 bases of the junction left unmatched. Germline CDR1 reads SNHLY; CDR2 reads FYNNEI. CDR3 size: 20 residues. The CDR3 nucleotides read TGTGCCAGCAGTACCGCAAGGGGGACTAGCGGGAGTGTCAGAACAGATACGCAGTATTTT. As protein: CASSTARGTSGSVRTDTQYF. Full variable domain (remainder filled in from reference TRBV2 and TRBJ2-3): EPEVTQTPSHQVTQMGQEVILRCVPISNHLYFYWYRQILGQKVEFLVSFYNNEISEKSEIFDDQFSVERPDGSNFTLKIRSTKLEDSAMYFCASSTARGTSGSVRTDTQYFGPGTRLTVL.

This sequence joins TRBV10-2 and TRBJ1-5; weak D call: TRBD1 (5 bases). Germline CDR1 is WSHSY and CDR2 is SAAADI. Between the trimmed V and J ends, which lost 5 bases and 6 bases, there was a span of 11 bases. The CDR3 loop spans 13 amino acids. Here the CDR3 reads CASSNWDFQPQHF. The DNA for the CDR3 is TGCGCCAGCAGTAACTGGGACTTTCAGCCCCAGCATTTT.

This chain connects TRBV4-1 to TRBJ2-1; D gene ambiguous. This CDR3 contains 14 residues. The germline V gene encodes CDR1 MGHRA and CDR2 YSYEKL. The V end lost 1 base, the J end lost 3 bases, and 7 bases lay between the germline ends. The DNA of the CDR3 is TGCGCCAGCAGCCAAGTCTACAACTACAATGAGCAGTTCTTC. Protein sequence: CASSQVYNYNEQFF.

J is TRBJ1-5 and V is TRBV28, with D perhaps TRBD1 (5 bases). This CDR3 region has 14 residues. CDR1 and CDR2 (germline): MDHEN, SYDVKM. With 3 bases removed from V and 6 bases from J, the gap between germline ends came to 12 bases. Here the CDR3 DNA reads TGTGCCAGCAGTTTGATGGGGGAGGGTCAGCCCCAGCATTTT. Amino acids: CASSLMGEGQPQHF.

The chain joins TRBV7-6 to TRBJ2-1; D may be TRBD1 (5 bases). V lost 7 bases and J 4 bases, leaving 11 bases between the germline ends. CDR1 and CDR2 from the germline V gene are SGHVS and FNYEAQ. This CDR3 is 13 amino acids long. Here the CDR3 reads CASIPDSYNEQFF. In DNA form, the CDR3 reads TGTGCCAGCATCCCCGACAGTTACAATGAGCAGTTCTTC.

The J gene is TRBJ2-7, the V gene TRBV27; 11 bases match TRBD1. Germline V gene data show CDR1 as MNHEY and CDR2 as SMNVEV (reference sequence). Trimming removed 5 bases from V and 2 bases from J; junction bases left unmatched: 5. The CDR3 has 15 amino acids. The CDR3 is CASSTWTGGTYEQYF. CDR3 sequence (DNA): TGTGCCAGCAGTACGTGGACAGGGGGCACCTACGAGCAGTACTTC.

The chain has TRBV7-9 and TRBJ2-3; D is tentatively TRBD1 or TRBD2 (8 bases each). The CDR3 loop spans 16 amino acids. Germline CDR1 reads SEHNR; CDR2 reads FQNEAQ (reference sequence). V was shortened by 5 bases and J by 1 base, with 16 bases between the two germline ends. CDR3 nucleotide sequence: TGTGCCAGCAGCCTCCGGGGGGGACAGGGCACAGATACGCAGTATTTT. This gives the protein CASSLRGGQGTDTQYF.

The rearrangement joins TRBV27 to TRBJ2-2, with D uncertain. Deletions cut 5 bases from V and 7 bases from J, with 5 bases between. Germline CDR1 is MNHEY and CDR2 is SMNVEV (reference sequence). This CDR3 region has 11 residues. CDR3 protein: CASSRSGELFF. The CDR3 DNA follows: TGTGCCAGCAGTCGCAGCGGGGAGCTGTTTTTT.

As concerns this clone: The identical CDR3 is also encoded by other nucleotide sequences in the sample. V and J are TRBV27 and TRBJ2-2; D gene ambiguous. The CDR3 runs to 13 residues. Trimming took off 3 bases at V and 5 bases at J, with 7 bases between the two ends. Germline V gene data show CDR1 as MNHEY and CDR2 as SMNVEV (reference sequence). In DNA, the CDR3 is TGTGCCAGCAGTTTCTCCGGTACCGGGGAGCTGTTTTTT. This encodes CASSFSGTGELFF.